Below are 26 T cell receptor beta chains sequenced from a single sample in a study of monozygotic twins with inflammatory bowel disease (dated by TCRdb to the late 2010s). The protocol used for the library was 5' RACE. Instrument on record: Illumina HiSeq 2500. After the reads were reprocessed by TCRdb, one entry was made per CDR3 protein sequence, with no DNA. This sample's table has entries for 300,000 to 400,000 distinct CDR3 sequences. The ten largest clones represent 2% to 3% of the sample. The sequenced sample was blood. The receptor set was obtained from a human donor with ulcerative colitis or Crohn's disease, or a healthy co-twin of an affected twin (not recorded which).

The rearrangement uses TRBV12-3 or TRBV12-4 and TRBJ1-2; the TCRdb call, TRBD1, lacks DNA for checking. This CDR3 comprises 13 residues. The CDR3 here is CASEGQPNYGYTF.

CDR3 loop: CASSASSAGRTGELFF. The V call is TRBV5-1, the J call TRBJ2-2; TCRdb gives TRBD1 as the D gene, but with no DNA this cannot be confirmed. The CDR3 sequence is 16 residues long. Germline CDR1 is SGHRS and CDR2 is YFSETQ.

This chain uses TRBV10-3 with TRBJ1-2; TCRdb picks TRBD1, but there is no DNA to check that call. The length of the CDR3 is 15 residues. Germline CDR1 is ENHRY and CDR2 is SYGVKD. This CDR3 is CAIKDRMEKVYGYTF.

The chain carries TRBV20-1 and TRBJ2-1; TCRdb's D gene call, TRBD1, goes unchecked for lack of DNA. CDR3 size: 18 residues. In germline, CDR1 is DFQATT, CDR2 SNEGSKA (reference sequence). The CDR3: CSVPGRQGFTAPYNEQFF.

This chain connects TRBV9 to TRBJ2-3; without DNA, the TCRdb call of TRBD1 cannot be checked. Germline V gene data show CDR1 as SGDLS and CDR2 as YYNGEE. The CDR3 is 14 amino acids. CDR3 sequence reads: CASSVTGDPDTQYF.

The chain uses TRBV2 and TRBJ2-2; the TRBD1 assignment by TCRdb is unverifiable without DNA. The V gene's germline CDR1 is SNHLY and CDR2 FYNNEI. The CDR3 runs 15 residues. The CDR3 here is CASSDLSGDTGELLF.

The V gene is TRBV7-2, the J gene TRBJ2-7; no DNA is available, so the TRBD1 call from TCRdb remains unchecked. In germline, CDR1 is SGHTA, CDR2 FQGNSA. The CDR3 totals 13 residues. The CDR3: CASSWDPDGEQYF.

The V call is TRBV15, the J call TRBJ1-5. The CDR3 sequence is 15 residues long. CDR1 and CDR2 from the germline V gene are LNHNV and YYDKDF (reference sequence). CDR3 residues: CATSRDRISNQPQHF.

This chain joins TRBV7-3 and TRBJ2-3; as DNA is missing, the TRBD2 call by TCRdb cannot be tested. CDR3 length: 16 residues. CDR1 SGHTA and CDR2 FQGTGA come from the germline V gene. The CDR3 sequence is CASSLIAGSGTDTQYF. Full variable domain (remainder filled in from reference TRBV7-3 and TRBJ2-3): GAGVSQTPSNKVTEKGKYVELRCDPISGHTALYWYRQSLGQGPEFLIYFQGTGAADDSGLPNDRFFAVRPEGSVSTLKIQRTERGDSAVYLCASSLIAGSGTDTQYFGPGTRLTVL.

The V gene is TRBV5-4, the J gene TRBJ2-6. In germline, CDR1 is SGHNT, CDR2 YYREEE (reference sequence). The CDR3 is 16 residues long. The CDR3 loop reads CASSFDRRSGANVLTF.

This rearrangement joins TRBV7-2 to TRBJ2-5; there is no DNA to check the TCRdb D call of TRBD2. There are 13 residues in the CDR3. Per the germline V gene, CDR1 is SGHTA and CDR2 is FQGNSA. The CDR3 is CASSPAVAETQYF. Using reference TRBV7-2 and TRBJ2-5 for the parts outside the CDR3, the full variable domain is GAGVSQSPSNKVTEKGKDVELRCDPISGHTALYWYRQSLGQGLEFLIYFQGNSAPDKSGLPSDRFSAERTGGSVSTLTIQRTQQEDSAVYLCASSPAVAETQYFGPGTRLLVL.

V is TRBV5-1 and J is TRBJ2-7; the D call from TCRdb, TRBD1, cannot be confirmed without DNA. The CDR3 sequence is 13 residues long. The V gene's germline CDR1 is SGHRS and CDR2 YFSETQ. The CDR3 is CASSGTRLNEQYF.

The V gene is TRBV4-3, the J gene TRBJ2-5. CDR1 and CDR2 from the germline V gene are LGHNA and YSLEER. The CDR3 sequence is 15 residues long. This CDR3 reads CASSQVGHGKETQYF.

The rearrangement uses TRBV4-1 and TRBJ2-7; TCRdb picks TRBD1, but there is no DNA to check that call. The CDR3 is 16 residues long. CDR1 MGHRA and CDR2 YSYEKL come from the germline V gene. This CDR3 is CASSQPANTGDYEQYF.

The CDR3 loop reads CASSLDGLAGTNTDTQYF. The V and J genes are TRBV13 and TRBJ2-3; with no DNA, the TCRdb D assignment of TRBD2 cannot be verified. The germline V gene encodes CDR1 PRHDT and CDR2 FYEKMQ (reference sequence). This CDR3 spans 18 amino acids.

The chain carries TRBV23-1 and TRBJ2-3. TRBV23-1 is labeled an ORF, and its function is uncertain. The CDR3 runs to 17 residues. The CDR3 spells CASSQSGLASGQDTQYF.

The chain combines TRBV11-2 with TRBJ2-1; TCRdb proposes TRBD2, but this gene call is untestable without DNA. In germline, CDR1 is SGHAT, CDR2 FQNNGV. The CDR3 is made up of 15 amino acids. The CDR3 loop reads CASSLEGLNYNEQFF.

This chain connects TRBV7-2 to TRBJ1-2; checking the TCRdb D call of TRBD1 is not possible without DNA. The CDR3 consists of 15 residues. Germline V gives CDR1 SGHTA, CDR2 FQGNSA. CDR3 amino acids: CASSSQGRVRDGYTF.

The chain employs TRBV12-3 or TRBV12-4 and TRBJ1-2. The CDR3 contains 14 residues. CDR3 in amino acids: CASSLAAWLNGYTF.

The chain links TRBV18 to TRBJ1-5. Looked up from germline, CDR1 is KGHSH and CDR2 is LQKENI. The CDR3 contains 15 residues. CDR3 sequence: CASSDGLDSNQPQHF.

The chain couples TRBV4-2 to TRBJ2-1; TCRdb's D call of TRBD1 is untestable without DNA. Germline V lookup: CDR1 LGHNA, CDR2 YNFKEQ. The CDR3 totals 16 residues. CDR3 loop: CASSRHTGTGSNEQFF.

The chain couples TRBV12-3 or TRBV12-4 to TRBJ1-5. The CDR3 is 13 amino acids. CDR3 amino acids: CASRPGWDQPQHF.

The rearrangement joins TRBV5-4 to TRBJ1-4. Germline V gene sequence: CDR1 SGHNT, CDR2 YYREEE (reference sequence). This CDR3 has 17 residues. The CDR3 sequence is CASSPEGGLRVSEKLFF.

This chain links TRBV13 with TRBJ2-2. This CDR3 comprises 12 residues. CDR1 and CDR2 from the germline V gene are PRHDT and FYEKMQ (reference sequence). The CDR3 loop is CASSISSGELFF.

CDR3 sequence reads: CASSLTENTEAFF. The rearrangement links TRBV5-1 to TRBJ1-1. This CDR3 has 13 residues. Per the germline V gene, CDR1 is SGHRS and CDR2 is YFSETQ.

The J gene is TRBJ2-2, the V gene TRBV3-1; the TCRdb call, TRBD1, lacks DNA for checking. The germline V gene encodes CDR1 LGHDT and CDR2 YNNKEL (reference sequence). This CDR3 contains 18 residues. CDR3 sequence: CASSQEGHRGPNTGELFF.